The entry below describes one TCR beta chain. The sample comes from a study of blood T cells in healthy people across ages. A second PCR of 7 to 11 cycles used a sample-barcoded 5' primer and a J-beta primer mix. TCRdb reprocessed the 5' RACE reads via MiXCR and lists one record per CDR3 protein. The table includes almost 1 million distinct CDR3 sequences, roughly half detected once. V dropped 5 bases and J dropped 7; count of bases not matched to a gene: 9. Per the germline V gene, CDR1 is MNHEY and CDR2 is SVGEGT. CDR3 length: 15 amino acids. For every donor, a draw yielded approximately 9.9 milliliters of peripheral blood.

Sequenced input: blood. The chain employs TRBV6-2 or TRBV6-3 and TRBJ1-2; 11 nucleotides align to TRBD1. This clonotype was obtained from a woman aged 55-70 years in good health. The CDR3 here is CASSPDRGQPSGYTF. DNA of the CDR3: TGTGCCAGCAGTCCGGACAGGGGGCAACCTTCTGGCTACACCTTC.